Presented here are 8 T cell receptor beta chains from one specimen sequenced in a study of shared clonotypes between healthy human individuals. Some clones are missing from TCRdb's copy, which holds only in-frame ones; the method was immunoSEQ multiplex PCR. The sample yields around 2.1 million clones, around 95% seen once. The sequenced material came from naive CD4+ T cells sorted from blood. Subset noted: CD45RA+ positively selected. All receptors come from a man aged 18 to 35 in good health.

The chain uses TRBV5-6 and TRBJ2-7; D unresolved. Germline CDR1 reads SGHDT; CDR2 reads YYEEEE. The length of the CDR3 is 13 residues. V was cut by 0 bases and J by 0 bases, with 4 bases left in between. The CDR3 nucleotides read TGTGCCAGCAGCTTGGACATCTCCTACGAGCAGTACTTC. Protein sequence: CASSLDISYEQYF.

The chain is built from TRBV10-1 and TRBJ2-2; no clear D. The germline V gene has CDR1 WNHNN and CDR2 SYGVQD (reference sequence). V was cut by 3 bases and J by 1 base, with 6 bases left in between. The CDR3 contains 14 residues. CDR3 in DNA: TGCGCCAGCAGTGACCCCGGGAACACCGGGGAGCTGTTTTTT. Amino acids: CASSDPGNTGELFF.

The J gene is TRBJ1-6, the V gene TRBV7-9; D is possibly TRBD1 (5 bases). V was pared by 5 bases and J by 10 bases, with 18 bases between. This CDR3 region has 15 residues. Looked up from germline, CDR1 is SEHNR and CDR2 is FQNEAQ (reference sequence). CDR3 DNA sequence: TGTGCCAGCAGCCGAGGCCAGGGTATAGGATCACCCCTCCACTTT. Translating it yields CASSRGQGIGSPLHF.

Written as DNA, the CDR3 is TGTGCCAGCAGCTTCGTAAGGGGCGAAGAGAACACTGAAGCTTTCTTT. This codes for CASSFVRGEENTEAFF. The chain carries TRBV13 and TRBJ1-1; tentatively, D is TRBD1 (5 bases). The CDR3 contains 16 residues. Trimming cost V 3 bases and J 1 base, with 15 bases left between them. Germline lookup yields CDR1 PRHDT and CDR2 FYEKMQ (reference sequence).

CDR3 in amino acids: CATSPQGGRGNTEAFF. CDR3 sequence (DNA): TGTGCCACTTCACCCCAGGGGGGCAGGGGGAACACTGAAGCTTTCTTT. This chain joins TRBV6-6 and TRBJ1-1; 7 bases match TRBD1. The V gene end was trimmed by 10 bases and the J gene end by 1 base; junction bases not matched to a gene: 15. Per germline, CDR1 MNHNY and CDR2 SVGAGI (reference sequence). The CDR3 spans 16 residues.

Points on this clone: This same CDR3 is encoded by further DNA sequences in the sample. The V call is TRBV14, the J call TRBJ2-7; 7 bases are a match to TRBD1. The V and J ends lost 4 bases and 1 base, in that order; junction bases with no gene match: 4. Germline lookup yields CDR1 SGHDN and CDR2 FVKESK. The CDR3 has 14 residues. This CDR3 reads CASSPRQGSYEQYF. CDR3 sequence (DNA): TGTGCCAGCAGCCCGAGACAGGGATCCTACGAGCAGTACTTC.

This chain connects TRBV2 to TRBJ2-7; TRBD1 matches 8 bases. CDR1 is SNHLY and CDR2 is FYNNEI in the germline V gene. CDR3 length equals 13 residues. Trimming removed 6 bases from V and 0 bases from J; junction bases left unmatched: 1. Here the CDR3 reads CASRDRASYEQYF. CDR3 coding DNA: TGTGCCAGCAGGGACAGGGCCTCCTACGAGCAGTACTTC.

This clone has just one count. The chain links TRBV11-2 to TRBJ2-2, with 8 nucleotides matching TRBD2. The V gene's germline CDR1 is SGHAT and CDR2 FQNNGV. The CDR3 extends over 18 amino acids. The J segment lost 3 bases and the V segment lost 2 bases, leaving 11 bases of the junction unmatched. CDR3 amino acids: CASSLWPAGVWDTGELFF. For the CDR3, the DNA is TGTGCCAGCAGCTTATGGCCAGCGGGAGTTTGGGACACCGGGGAGCTGTTTTTT.